Listed below are T cell receptor beta chains from one sample, sequenced in a study of a mutant IDH1 vaccine in newly diagnosed glioma. Sequencing was performed with immunoSEQ multiplex PCR; in TCRdb, only in-frame clones are kept and a portion is missing. The profile covers roughly 74,000 clones, with 75% to 85% appearing a single time and approximately 2% taken by the ten largest. Their target antigens are unknown. Sample: PBMCs, taken from a glioma patient whose treatment included an IDH1 peptide vaccine. Receptors were obtained from a man aged 25 to 40 with glioma. Some clones in this sample may be carry-over from other donors' samples. The CDR3 runs from the conserved cysteine through the conserved F or W. Each record gives: clone size, V gene, D gene, J gene, CDR3 protein, CDR3 DNA. A D gene is named only where the DNA matches it firmly. The listing skips clone size in some rows; elsewhere it reads once, few, many or a size class.

>-|TRBV5-1|TRBD2|TRBJ2-1
CASSLRAGAKNNEQFF
TGCGCCAGCAGCTTGAGAGCGGGAGCCAAGAACAATGAGCAGTTCTTC
>-|TRBV4-1|-|TRBJ1-4
CASSQDRGAGNPDEKLFF
TGCGCCAGCAGCCAAGATAGGGGGGCAGGGAATCCGGATGAAAAACTGTTTTTT
>few|TRBV7-2|-|TRBJ2-5
CASSHRETQYF
TGTGCCAGCAGCCACCGGGAGACCCAGTACTTC
>once|TRBV30|-|TRBJ1-5
CAWSVLWSNQPQHF
TGTGCCTGGAGTGTCCTGTGGAGCAATCAGCCCCAGCATTTT
>few|TRBV9|-|TRBJ2-1
CASSTLNEQFF
TGTGCCAGCAGCACTCTCAATGAGCAGTTCTTC
>once|TRBV27|TRBD2|TRBJ2-3
CASRDRLAGGTDTQYF
TGTGCCAGCAGGGATAGACTAGCGGGAGGAACAGATACGCAGTATTTT
>once|TRBV30|-|TRBJ2-3
CAWSFPLGRLDTQYF
TGTGCCTGGAGTTTCCCTCTTGGTAGACTAGATACGCAGTATTTT
>-|TRBV5-4|-|TRBJ2-6
CASSPQGISGANVLTF
TGTGCCAGCAGCCCCCAGGGGATCTCTGGGGCCAACGTCCTGACTTTC
>once|TRBV5-6|-|TRBJ1-6
CASTKLGSGNSPLHF
TGTGCCAGCACAAAGTTAGGGTCGGGGAATTCACCCCTCCACTTT
>-|TRBV7-2|TRBD2|TRBJ2-7
CASSWLSGGTYEQYF
TGTGCCAGCAGCTGGCTCAGCGGGGGAACCTACGAGCAGTACTTC
>-|TRBV5-1|-|TRBJ2-5
CASSLRPGRETQYF
TGCGCCAGCAGCTTGCGGCCAGGGAGAGAGACCCAGTACTTC
>-|TRBV18|-|TRBJ1-5
CASSPQGNQPQHF
TGTGCCAGCTCACCTCAGGGGAATCAGCCCCAGCATTTT
>few|TRBV29-1|TRBD1|TRBJ1-1
CSVWTGWTTEAFF
TGCAGCGTTTGGACAGGGTGGACGACTGAAGCTTTCTTT
>-|TRBV27|-|TRBJ2-5
CASSTTKRSRETQYF
TGTGCCAGCAGCACCACTAAGCGGAGTAGGGAGACCCAGTACTTC
>-|TRBV29-1|-|TRBJ1-2
CSVDRTAAQRGYTF
TGCAGCGTTGACCGGACTGCCGCCCAGCGAGGCTACACCTTC
>few|TRBV29-1|TRBD1|TRBJ1-1
CSGTRQGNTEAFF
TGCAGCGGGACACGACAGGGGAACACTGAAGCTTTCTTT
>-|TRBV27|TRBD2|TRBJ2-7
CASSRGFGSGLAGGLHYEQYF
TGTGCCAGCAGCCGGGGTTTTGGATCGGGACTAGCGGGAGGACTACACTACGAGCAGTACTTC
>-|TRBV25-1|-|TRBJ2-7
CASSDSGNPSRTYEQYF
TGTGCCAGCAGTGATTCCGGGAATCCCAGCCGTACCTACGAGCAGTACTTC
>-|TRBV5-4|-|TRBJ1-2
CASSLTGGSRRTF
TGTGCCAGCAGCTTGACGGGGGGGTCCCGAAGAACCTTC
>-|TRBV5-4|-|TRBJ1-4
CASSGGRATNEKLFF
TGTGCCAGCAGCGGGGGCCGGGCAACTAATGAAAAACTGTTTTTT
>-|TRBV7-2|TRBD1|TRBJ1-2
CASSPSTGGVNYGYTF
TGTGCCAGCAGCCCATCCACAGGGGGCGTAAACTATGGCTACACCTTC
>-|TRBV29-1|-|TRBJ2-7
CSVEDTWQESHEQYF
TGCAGCGTTGAAGATACTTGGCAGGAGTCCCACGAGCAGTACTTC